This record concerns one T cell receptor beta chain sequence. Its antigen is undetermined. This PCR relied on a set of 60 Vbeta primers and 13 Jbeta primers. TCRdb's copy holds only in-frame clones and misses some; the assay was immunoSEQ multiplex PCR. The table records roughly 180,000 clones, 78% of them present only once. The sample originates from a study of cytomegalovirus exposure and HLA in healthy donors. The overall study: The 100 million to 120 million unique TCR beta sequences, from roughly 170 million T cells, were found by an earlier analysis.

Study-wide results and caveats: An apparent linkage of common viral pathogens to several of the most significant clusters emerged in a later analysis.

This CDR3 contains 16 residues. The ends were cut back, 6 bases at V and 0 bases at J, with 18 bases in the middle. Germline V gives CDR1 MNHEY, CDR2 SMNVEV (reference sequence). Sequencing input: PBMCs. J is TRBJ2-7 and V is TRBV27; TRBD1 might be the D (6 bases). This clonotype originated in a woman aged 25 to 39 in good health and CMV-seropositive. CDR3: CASSPKSRGGSYEQYF. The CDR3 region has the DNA TGTGCCAGCAGCCCAAAGAGCAGGGGCGGCTCCTACGAGCAGTACTTC.